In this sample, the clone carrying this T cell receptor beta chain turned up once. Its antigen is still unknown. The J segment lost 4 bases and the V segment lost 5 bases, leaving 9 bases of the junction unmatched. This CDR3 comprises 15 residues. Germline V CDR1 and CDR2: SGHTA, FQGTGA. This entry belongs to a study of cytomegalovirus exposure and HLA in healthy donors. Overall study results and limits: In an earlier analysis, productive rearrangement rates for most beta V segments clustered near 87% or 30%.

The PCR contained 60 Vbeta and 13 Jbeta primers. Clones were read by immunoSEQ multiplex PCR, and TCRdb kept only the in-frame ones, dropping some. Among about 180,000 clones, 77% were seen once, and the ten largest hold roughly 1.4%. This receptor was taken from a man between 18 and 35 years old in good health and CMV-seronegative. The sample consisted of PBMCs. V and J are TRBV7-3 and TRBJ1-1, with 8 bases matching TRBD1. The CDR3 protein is CASSSQGQAGTEAFF. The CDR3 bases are TGTGCCAGCAGCAGCCAGGGACAGGCTGGCACTGAAGCTTTCTTT.